This T cell receptor beta chain was recovered during a study of T cells after yellow fever vaccination. Whole-study results and caveats: Re-detected after boosting: most primary clones, 96% of CD4 and 88% of CD8. By day 5 rather than day 15, the secondary response had peaked, though it was weaker. One caveat is that FACS-sorted repertoires could contain abundant clonotypes contaminating from the bulk population.

The table lists this clonotype with a few counts. Its specificity is unknown. As TCR cDNA was made by 5'RACE template switching, a universal primer site and UMIs were added. MiXCR was run by TCRdb on the 5' RACE reads, yielding one entry per CDR3 protein. The table has a few hundred thousand distinct CDR3 sequences, about a sixth seen once. CDR1 is SGHRS, CDR2 YFSETQ, per germline. V lost 0 bases, J lost 8 bases, and 6 bases stayed unmatched. This CDR3 contains 15 residues. This clonotype originated in a man aged 18 to 29 who received the YFV17D yellow fever vaccine. V gene TRBV5-1 combines with J gene TRBJ2-4; 9 bases agree with TRBD2. The specimen was PBMCs, collected about 5 days after the first yellow fever vaccination. The CDR3 bases are TGCGCCAGCAGCTTGGACGGCGGGGGGGCGGACATTCAGTACTTC. As protein: CASSLDGGGADIQYF.